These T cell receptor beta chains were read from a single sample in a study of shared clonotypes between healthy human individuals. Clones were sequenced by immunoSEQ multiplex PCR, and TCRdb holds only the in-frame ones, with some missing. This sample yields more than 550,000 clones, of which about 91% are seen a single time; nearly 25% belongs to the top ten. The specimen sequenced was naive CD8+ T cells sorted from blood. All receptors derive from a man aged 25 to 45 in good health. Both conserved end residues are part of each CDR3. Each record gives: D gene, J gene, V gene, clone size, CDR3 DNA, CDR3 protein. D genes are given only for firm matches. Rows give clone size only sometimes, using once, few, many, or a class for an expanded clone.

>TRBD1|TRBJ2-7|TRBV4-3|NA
TGCGCCAGCAGCCAAGACGCAGGGGGCACCTACGAGCAGTACTTC
CASSQDAGGTYEQYF
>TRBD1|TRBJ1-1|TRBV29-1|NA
TGCAGCACTGATGAGGACAGGGCTTGGACTGAAGCTTTCTTT
CSTDEDRAWTEAFF
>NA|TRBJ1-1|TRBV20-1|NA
TGCAGTGCTAAAGAACGGACTGAAGCTTTCTTT
CSAKERTEAFF
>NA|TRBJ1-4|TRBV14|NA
TGTGCCAGCAGCCAAGAGAGGGCACTCGCAACTAATGAAAAACTGTTTTTT
CASSQERALATNEKLFF
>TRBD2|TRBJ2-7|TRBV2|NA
TGTGCCAGCAGTGGGGGACTAGAAGGAGAGTCCACCTACGAGCAGTACTTC
CASSGGLEGESTYEQYF
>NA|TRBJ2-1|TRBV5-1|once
TGCGCCAGCAGCCCGGCCTTAGGATCGGGACTCCAATACAATGAGCAGTTCTTC
CASSPALGSGLQYNEQFF
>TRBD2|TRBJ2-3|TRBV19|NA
TGTGCCAGTAGCCTTGACCAAGCGCCGGGACTAGCGGGAGGACTGGGCGGCACAGATACGCAGTATTTT
CASSLDQAPGLAGGLGGTDTQYF
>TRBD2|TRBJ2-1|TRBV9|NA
TGTGCCAGCAGCGTAGTCCCTGGACTAGCGTTGGGCCGGGATGAGCAGTTCTTC
CASSVVPGLALGRDEQFF
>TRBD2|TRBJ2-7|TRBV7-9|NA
TGTGCCAGCAGCCCCCCGGGGATAGCGGGAGAATTAGGCGAGCAGTACTTC
CASSPPGIAGELGEQYF
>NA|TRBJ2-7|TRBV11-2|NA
TGTGCCAGCAGCTGGACCCGGAGGGTGGCCTACGAGCAGTACTTC
CASSWTRRVAYEQYF
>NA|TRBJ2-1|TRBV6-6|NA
TGTGCCAGCAGTTACTCGACCGAAGAGCAGTTCTTC
CASSYSTEEQFF
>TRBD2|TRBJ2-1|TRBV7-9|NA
TGTGCCAGCAGCCCCCGGACTAGCGGGGACTACAATGAGCAGTTCTTC
CASSPRTSGDYNEQFF
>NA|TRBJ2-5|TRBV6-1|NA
TGTGCCAGCAGTGAAAGGACGGGAAGGGAGGTGACCCAGTACTTC
CASSERTGREVTQYF
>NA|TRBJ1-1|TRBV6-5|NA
TGTGCCAGCACCCCTGGCGGGGGTACTGAAGCTTTCTTT
CASTPGGGTEAFF
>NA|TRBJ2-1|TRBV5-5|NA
TGTGCCAGCAGCTTGGGTAACATCGCTGAGCAGTTCTTC
CASSLGNIAEQFF
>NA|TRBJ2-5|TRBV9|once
TGTGCCAGCAGCGTAGGCGGAGGGGGCTTGGAGACCCAGTACTTC
CASSVGGGGLETQYF
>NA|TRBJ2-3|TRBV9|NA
TGTGCCAGCAGCGTAGCGGGTGCTAGCACAGATACGCAGTATTTT
CASSVAGASTDTQYF
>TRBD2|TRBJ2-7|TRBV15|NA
TGTGCCACCAGCAGAGATCAGGGACTAGCGGGAGGCGAGCAGTACTTC
CATSRDQGLAGGEQYF
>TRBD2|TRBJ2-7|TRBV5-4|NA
TGTGCCAGCAGCTTAAGCGGGAGCTCCGAGCAGTACTTC
CASSLSGSSEQYF
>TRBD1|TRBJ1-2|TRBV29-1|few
TGCAGCGCACAGGGGAACTATGGCTACACCTTC
CSAQGNYGYTF
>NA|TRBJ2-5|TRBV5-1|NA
TGCGCCAGCAAAAGCCAGGGGGGCCAAGAGACCCAGTACTTC
CASKSQGGQETQYF
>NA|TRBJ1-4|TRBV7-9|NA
TGTGCCAGCAGCCCCCCGGTAGTCGCTAATGAAAAACTGTTTTTT
CASSPPVVANEKLFF
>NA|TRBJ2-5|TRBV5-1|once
TGCGCCAGCAGCTTGGGAGGGCCCGTGGAGACCCAGTACTTC
CASSLGGPVETQYF
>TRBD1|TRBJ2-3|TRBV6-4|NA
TGTGCCAGCAGTCCCGGGACAGGGGGCACAGATACGCAGTATTTT
CASSPGTGGTDTQYF
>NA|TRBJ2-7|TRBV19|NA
TGTGCCAGTAGTTCCTCGGGGACACCCCTTGAAGAGCAGTACTTC
CASSSSGTPLEEQYF
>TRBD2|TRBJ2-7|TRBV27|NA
TGTGCCAGCAGTTCCCGGTGGGGGGGAACCTACGAGCAGTACTTC
CASSSRWGGTYEQYF
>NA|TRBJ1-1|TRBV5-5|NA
TGTGCCAGCAGCCAGGTGTGGGAGGCTGAAGCTTTCTTT
CASSQVWEAEAFF
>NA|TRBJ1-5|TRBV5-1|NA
TGCGCCAGCAGCTTGTTTGCTGGGGGCGGCAATCAGCCCCAGCATTTT
CASSLFAGGGNQPQHF
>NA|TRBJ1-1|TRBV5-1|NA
TGCGCCAGCAGCTTGAGGTTCATGAACACTGAAGCTTTCTTT
CASSLRFMNTEAFF
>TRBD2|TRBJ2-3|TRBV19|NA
TGTGCCAGTAGTATAGGGGGCGGGAGTTCTGCAGATACGCAGTATTTT
CASSIGGGSSADTQYF
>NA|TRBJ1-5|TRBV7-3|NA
TGTGCCAGCAGCTCCTACAGGGATAGCAATCAGCCCCAGCATTTT
CASSSYRDSNQPQHF
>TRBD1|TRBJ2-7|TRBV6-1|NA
TGTGCCAGCAGGAGGGACAGGGCGGGAAGTTACGAGCAGTACTTC
CASRRDRAGSYEQYF
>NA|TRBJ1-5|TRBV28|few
TGTGCCAGCAGTTCATTCTTGGAGGTGGATCAGCCCCAGCATTTT
CASSSFLEVDQPQHF
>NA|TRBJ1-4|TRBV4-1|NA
TGCGCCAGCAGCCCCCGGGAGTATAATGAAAAACTGTTTTTT
CASSPREYNEKLFF
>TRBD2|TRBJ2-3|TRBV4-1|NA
TGCGCCAGCAGCCAAACCCCGGGACTAGCGGGAAGAGATACGCAGTATTTT
CASSQTPGLAGRDTQYF